This T cell receptor (beta chain) was obtained from a study of control samples from healthy donors and cancer patients (dated by TCRdb to about 2020). Comment on this clone: Its antigen remains unidentified. Base qualities are not provided; no much larger clone lies one nucleotide away.

Receptor amplification or capture employed the immunoSEQ multiplex PCR assay. The table comes from immuneACCESS by way of TCRdb, which keeps in-frame sequences with V and J called. Part of the clones is missing from these tables; in studies checked, under half for an unresolved V gene and the rest for unknown reasons. The sample table contains 85,000 to 100,000 clones; only one count was recorded for just over 90% of them. The ten biggest clones cover 8% to 9.5% of the sample. V loses 4 bases of germline sequence and J loses 6 bases, and the interval between the two ends is 12 bases. CDR1 and CDR2 are drawn from the germline V gene: SNHLY, FYNNEI. From its cysteine to its phenylalanine, the CDR3 spans 13 amino acids. Just the 39-base CDR3 DNA is kept, in frame starting at base 1.

This sequence uses TRBV2 and TRBJ1-2, and TRBD1 may be the D gene, going by 6 matching bases. This sequence originates from a man between 18 and 35 years old in good health. The sequencing sample was made of blood. The CDR3 sequence is CASSGLAGDGYTF. The nucleotide sequence reads as follows: TGTGCCAGCAGTGGGTTGGCAGGGGATGGCTACACCTTC.